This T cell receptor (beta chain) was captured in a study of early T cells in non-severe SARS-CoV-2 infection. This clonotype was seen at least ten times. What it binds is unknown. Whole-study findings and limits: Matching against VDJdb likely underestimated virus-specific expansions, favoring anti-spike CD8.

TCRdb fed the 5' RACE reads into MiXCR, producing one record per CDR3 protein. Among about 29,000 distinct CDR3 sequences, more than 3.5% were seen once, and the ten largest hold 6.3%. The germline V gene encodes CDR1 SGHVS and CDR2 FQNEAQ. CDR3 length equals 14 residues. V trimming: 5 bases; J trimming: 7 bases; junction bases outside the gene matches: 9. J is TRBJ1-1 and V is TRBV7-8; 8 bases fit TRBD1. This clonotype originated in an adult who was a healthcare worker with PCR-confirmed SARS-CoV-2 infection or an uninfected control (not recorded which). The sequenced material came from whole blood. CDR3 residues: CASSRTGSSLEAFF. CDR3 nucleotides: TGTGCCAGCAGCAGGACAGGGAGTAGCCTTGAAGCTTTCTTT.